A selection of T cell receptor beta chains follows, all from one sample in a study of OX40 agonist ivuxolimab in advanced cancers. Clones were read by immunoSEQ multiplex PCR, and TCRdb kept only the in-frame ones, dropping some. The sample records about 69,000 clones, 85% to 90% being singletons. The sample was CD4+ or CD8+ T cells sorted from blood, taken in a trial of the OX40 agonist ivuxolimab. These receptors were taken from an adult with an advanced solid tumor such as melanoma, head and neck, liver or kidney cancer. Each CDR3 is given with its conserved first and last residue. The D gene is left open where the match is weak. Size values are once, few and many counts, or a class for expanded clones, and some rows have none.

clone_size,j_call,v_call,d_call,cdr3_nt,cdr3_aa
NA,TRBJ1-5,TRBV4-1,NA,TGCGCCAGCAGCCACCCTGACCTGGGCAATCAGCCCCAGCATTTT,CASSHPDLGNQPQHF
NA,TRBJ2-7,TRBV19,NA,TGTGCCAGTAGCCCCGAGGGGGGGATGAGGGAGCAGTACTTC,CASSPEGGMREQYF
NA,TRBJ2-2,TRBV7-9,NA,TGTGCCAGCAGCTTAGTAGGAGGACCCCCGGCCGGGGAGCTGTTTTTT,CASSLVGGPPAGELFF
NA,TRBJ2-6,TRBV4-3,NA,TGCGCCAGCAGCCAAGATGGAGGCAATGGGGCCAACGTCCTGACTTTC,CASSQDGGNGANVLTF
NA,TRBJ2-1,TRBV9,TRBD2,TGTGCCAGCAGCGTAGCCCTAGCGGGAGTTGGAGATGAGCAGTTCTTC,CASSVALAGVGDEQFF
NA,TRBJ2-1,TRBV2,TRBD2,TGTGCCAGCAATAGTATTAGCGGGAGTCATGAGCAGTTCTTC,CASNSISGSHEQFF
NA,TRBJ2-4,TRBV5-5,TRBD2,TGTGCCAGCAGCAGAGGGACTAGCGAAAACATTCAGTACTTC,CASSRGTSENIQYF
NA,TRBJ1-1,TRBV7-9,NA,TGTGCCAGCAGCTCAGCGGAGGGCACTGAAGCTTTCTTT,CASSSAEGTEAFF
NA,TRBJ1-1,TRBV19,TRBD1,TGTGCCAGTAGTATAGATCTATCCAAAGGACAGGGTGGCACTGAAGCTTTCTTT,CASSIDLSKGQGGTEAFF
once,TRBJ2-7,TRBV11-2,TRBD1,TGTGCCAGCAGCCAGTTGGGGGACAGCTACGAGCAGTACTTC,CASSQLGDSYEQYF
NA,TRBJ1-5,TRBV4-1,NA,TGCGCCAGCAGCCAGCTCACAGGGTATAGCAATCAGCCCCAGCATTTT,CASSQLTGYSNQPQHF
NA,TRBJ2-7,TRBV27,NA,TGTGCCAGCAGTTTTTCGGCTCCGTCCTACGAGCAGTACTTC,CASSFSAPSYEQYF
NA,TRBJ2-2,TRBV5-6,NA,TGTGCCAGCACCCCGGCAACGAACACCGGGGAGCTGTTTTTT,CASTPATNTGELFF
NA,TRBJ2-7,TRBV9,TRBD2,TGTGCCAGCAGCGTAGCGGGAGGGGGGAGCTACGAGCAGTACTTC,CASSVAGGGSYEQYF
once,TRBJ2-2,TRBV29-1,NA,TGCAGCGTTGAAGCTGAAAACGGGGAGCTGTTTTTT,CSVEAENGELFF
NA,TRBJ2-7,TRBV19,TRBD1,TGTGCCAGTAGTATAGAGGCAGGGGGCTGGATCTACGAGCAGTACTTC,CASSIEAGGWIYEQYF
NA,TRBJ1-2,TRBV28,NA,TGTGCCAGCAGTTTCGCCGGCTATGGCTACACCTTC,CASSFAGYGYTF
once,TRBJ2-1,TRBV5-1,NA,TGCGCCAGCAGCCTCGACCCGAGATTTCAGTTCTTC,CASSLDPRFQFF
NA,TRBJ1-1,TRBV7-9,NA,TGTGCCAGCAGCTTAATGGGGACGGGCACTGAAGCTTTCTTT,CASSLMGTGTEAFF
NA,TRBJ1-2,TRBV9,TRBD1,TGTGCCAGCAGCTTCAGGGACAGCTATGGCTACACCTTC,CASSFRDSYGYTF
NA,TRBJ2-1,TRBV15,NA,TGTGCCACCAGCAGAATTACCAATGAGCAGTTCTTC,CATSRITNEQFF
NA,TRBJ2-1,TRBV7-3,NA,TGTGCCAGCAGCTTAATGGGCGGCGAGGAGCAGTTCTTC,CASSLMGGEEQFF
NA,TRBJ1-6,TRBV27,NA,TGTGCCAGCAGTTTAAGTCAGAACATTTATAATTCACCCCTCCACTTT,CASSLSQNIYNSPLHF
NA,TRBJ1-3,TRBV15,NA,TGTGCCACCAGCAGCTTGGGGAGCTCTGGAAACACCATATATTTT,CATSSLGSSGNTIYF